Described below is a single TCR beta chain sequence and its context. An end of the junction differs from the germline gene, which may be a read error. The template was RNA from unsorted bulk tissue. Distant lung tissue was collected more than 3 cm away from the tumor edge. Between August and November 2014, newly diagnosed, chemotherapy-naive lung cancer patients underwent thoracic surgery in China. This sample stems from a study of tumor and adjacent non-tumor tissue in lung cancer. The CDR3 sequence is 14 residues long. Three rounds of nested PCR, following a modified ARM-PCR protocol, produced the TCRbeta library. MiXCR was run by TCRdb on the multiplex PCR reads, yielding one entry per CDR3 protein. Among some 70,000 distinct CDR3 sequences listed, 55% to 70% were seen once.

The sequence derives from a woman aged 45-65 years with non-small cell lung cancer. Sequences were obtained from distant non-tumor lung tissue. The rearrangement joins TRBV12-3 or TRBV12-4 to TRBJ1-5; possibly TRBD1 for D (5 bases). The CDR3 DNA sequence: TGTGCCAACAGTGACACAGGTGGTATTCAGTCCCAGCATTTT. Protein: CANSDTGGIQSQHF.